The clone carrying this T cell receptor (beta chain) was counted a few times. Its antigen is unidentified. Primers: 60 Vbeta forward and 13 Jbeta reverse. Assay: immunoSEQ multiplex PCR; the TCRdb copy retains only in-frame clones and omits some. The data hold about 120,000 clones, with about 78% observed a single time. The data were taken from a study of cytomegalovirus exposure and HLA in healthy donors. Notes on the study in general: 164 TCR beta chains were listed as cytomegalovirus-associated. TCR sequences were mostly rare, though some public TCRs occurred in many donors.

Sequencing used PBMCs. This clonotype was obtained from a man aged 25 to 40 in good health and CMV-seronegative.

The CDR3 sequence: CASSFFGGVEAFF. The CDR3 nucleotides are TGTGCCAGCAGCTTTTTTGGCGGAGTTGAAGCTTTCTTT. This sequence joins TRBV7-8 and TRBJ1-1; D gene uncertain. Trimming cost V 3 bases and J 7 bases, with 12 bases left between them. This CDR3 is 13 amino acids long. Germline loops: CDR1 SGHVS, CDR2 FQNEAQ.